These T cell receptor beta chains were read from a single sample in a study of blood T cell repertoires in COVID-19. The table came from immunoSEQ multiplex PCR; TCRdb's copy has only in-frame clones and leaves some out. The sample contains over 300,000 clones, 80% to 90% of which appear only once. The sequencing input was PBMCs or T cells enriched from blood (not recorded which). These receptors were obtained from a man aged 30 to 39 who had recovered from COVID-19. Each CDR3 is given with its conserved first and last residue. The D gene is left open where the match is weak. Rows may omit the clone size; those that give it use once, few, many or a size class.

TRBJ1-2	.	.	TRBV27	CASSLNPGDNGYTF	TGTGCCAGCAGTTTAAACCCAGGGGATAATGGCTACACCTTC
TRBJ1-5	.	.	TRBV5-5	CASSLTENNQPQHF	TGTGCCAGCAGCCTGACAGAGAACAATCAGCCCCAGCATTTT
TRBJ2-3	.	TRBD2	TRBV18	CASSPPGTSRDTQYF	TGTGCCAGCTCACCCCCCGGGACTAGTCGGGATACGCAGTATTTT
TRBJ1-2	.	.	TRBV21-1	CARSRGDYGYTF	TGTGCCCGGTCCAGGGGAGACTATGGCTACACCTTC
TRBJ1-2	few	.	TRBV6-5	CASIGTQVYGYTF	TGTGCCAGTATCGGGACACAGGTATATGGCTACACCTTC
TRBJ2-7	.	.	TRBV7-8	CASSFRDFSYEQYF	TGTGCCAGCAGCTTTCGGGACTTCTCCTACGAGCAGTACTTC
TRBJ1-2	.	.	TRBV14	CASSRAQGRFGYTF	TGTGCCAGCAGCCGAGCACAGGGACGGTTTGGCTACACCTTC
TRBJ1-1	.	TRBD1	TRBV4-3	CASSQVQGATTEAFF	TGCGCCAGCAGCCAAGTCCAGGGGGCGACCACTGAAGCTTTCTTT
TRBJ1-6	.	TRBD1	TRBV5-6	CASSLDGTGGSPLHF	TGTGCCAGCAGCTTGGATGGGACAGGGGGTTCACCCCTCCACTTT
TRBJ1-2	.	.	TRBV11-2	CASSLGGEGNYGYTF	TGTGCCAGCAGCTTGGGAGGGGAGGGGAACTATGGCTACACCTTC
TRBJ2-6	.	.	TRBV4-3	CASSQDLVRGRGANVLTF	TGCGCCAGCAGCCAAGATTTAGTCAGAGGGCGTGGGGCCAACGTCCTGACTTTC
TRBJ2-2	.	TRBD1	TRBV19	CASRRTGVNTGELFF	TGTGCCAGTAGAAGGACAGGGGTGAACACCGGGGAGCTGTTTTTT
TRBJ1-1	once	.	TRBV30	CAWGAPLNTEAFF	TGTGCCTGGGGGGCTCCCCTGAACACTGAAGCTTTCTTT
TRBJ2-3	.	TRBD2	TRBV9	CASSGGTSGLTDTQYF	TGTGCCAGCAGCGGGGGGACTAGCGGCCTCACAGATACGCAGTATTTT
TRBJ1-1	.	.	TRBV29-1	CSALGGDYMNTEAFF	TGCAGCGCCCTCGGGGGGGACTATATGAACACTGAAGCTTTCTTT
TRBJ2-5	.	TRBD2	TRBV2	CASRLLAGGGETQYF	TGTGCCAGCAGATTACTAGCGGGAGGGGGAGAGACCCAGTACTTC
TRBJ2-2	.	TRBD1	TRBV11-2	CASSIQGSTGELFF	TGTGCCAGCAGTATACAGGGGAGCACCGGGGAGCTGTTTTTT
TRBJ1-2	.	TRBD1	TRBV5-1	CASSLDTGGSGGYTF	TGCGCCAGCAGCTTGGACACAGGGGGCTCTGGTGGCTACACCTTC
TRBJ1-2	.	TRBD1	TRBV7-3	CASSSGGTGGEGYTF	TGTGCCAGCAGCTCCGGCGGGACAGGGGGAGAGGGCTACACCTTC
TRBJ1-2	.	.	TRBV3-1/TRBV3-2	CASSQARLRYGYTF	TGTGCCAGCAGCCAAGCGCGGCTCCGGTATGGCTACACCTTC